Each of the 12 T cell receptor beta chains below was sequenced from the same sample in a study of T cell repertoires in cytomegalovirus infection. These receptors' antigens are unknown. TCRdb used MiXCR to reprocess the reads, holding one entry per CDR3 protein. The table has hundreds of thousands of distinct CDR3 sequences, roughly 30% seen once. The sequencing here drew on cultured PBMCs, taken from culture after CMV antigen stimulation. Source of these receptors: a human donor in good health (CMV status not recorded). Some clones in this sample may be carry-over from other donors' samples.

The chain couples TRBV20-1 to TRBJ2-3; D gene unclear. The germline V and J ends were trimmed by 6 bases and 4 bases, with 17 bases remaining between them. CDR3 length: 14 residues. CDR1 and CDR2 from the germline V gene are DFQATT and SNEGSKA (reference sequence). The CDR3 protein is CSANSPARADTQYF. In DNA form, the CDR3 reads TGCAGTGCCAACTCCCCCGCTAGGGCAGATACGCAGTATTTT.

V is TRBV18 and J is TRBJ2-5, with TRBD1 matching 8 bases. The V gene's germline CDR1 is KGHSH and CDR2 LQKENI. J was trimmed by 2 bases and V by 6 bases; bases with no gene match: 11. This CDR3 is built from 16 residues. The CDR3 loop reads CASSPTRDRLQETQYF. The CDR3 nucleotides read TGTGCCAGCTCGCCAACGAGGGACAGGCTACAAGAGACCCAGTACTTC. Full variable domain (missing parts from reference TRBV18 and TRBJ2-5): NAGVMQNPRHLVRRRGQEARLRCSPMKGHSHVYWYRQLPEEGLKFMVYLQKENIIDESGMPKERFSAEFPKEGPSILRIQQVVRGDSAAYFCASSPTRDRLQETQYFGPGTRLLVL.

The rearrangement links TRBV2 to TRBJ1-5; unclear D gene. Germline-derived CDR1 and CDR2 are SNHLY and FYNNEI. The CDR3 totals 14 residues. The V end lost 3 bases, the J end lost 5 bases, and 11 bases lay between the germline ends. CDR3 in amino acids: CASSEGGMHQPQHF. As DNA, the CDR3 is TGTGCCAGCAGTGAGGGAGGGATGCATCAGCCCCAGCATTTT.

At least ten counts were recorded for this clonotype. This sequence joins TRBV7-2 and TRBJ2-5; D call uncertain. V lost 4 bases, J lost 4 bases, and 10 bases lay in between. In germline, CDR1 is SGHTA, CDR2 FQGNSA. CDR3 length: 13 amino acids. The CDR3 protein is CASSSRWGETQYF. The CDR3 DNA is TGTGCCAGCAGCTCTCGCTGGGGAGAGACCCAGTACTTC.

The CDR3: CASSGLTSGRPHNEQFF. Here the CDR3 DNA reads TGTGCCAGCAGCGGGCTGACTAGCGGGAGGCCTCACAATGAGCAGTTCTTC. This sequence joins TRBV14 and TRBJ2-1, with 13 positions matching TRBD2. The CDR3 sequence is 17 residues long. Trimming cost V 5 bases and J 5 bases; bases outside gene matches: 9. The germline gives CDR1 SGHDN, CDR2 FVKESK. The entire variable domain, with the rest obtained from reference TRBV14 and TRBJ2-1, is as follows: EAGVTQFPSHSVIEKGQTVTLRCDPISGHDNLYWYRRVMGKEIKFLLHFVKESKQDESGMPNNRFLAERTGGTYSTLKVQPAELEDSGVYFCASSGLTSGRPHNEQFFGPGTRLTVL.

The chain joins TRBV4-3 to TRBJ2-3; 9 bases line up with TRBD2. V lost 4 bases and J lost 6; bases outside the gene matches: 11. CDR1 and CDR2 from the germline V gene are LGHNA and YSLEER. CDR3 size: 16 residues. CDR3 in amino acids: CASSPGGAGGGDTQYF. The CDR3 nucleotides read TGCGCCAGCAGCCCGGGCGGAGCGGGAGGAGGGGATACGCAGTATTTT.

This clonotype was counted only a few times. This rearrangement joins TRBV6-1 to TRBJ1-2, with D perhaps TRBD1 (6 bases). V lost 5 bases, J lost 5 bases, and 9 bases lay in between. The germline V gene has CDR1 MNHNS and CDR2 SASEGT. The CDR3 sequence is 12 residues long. The CDR3 DNA reads as TGTGCCAGCAGTCGGACAGAGTATGGCTACACCTTC. This codes for CASSRTEYGYTF.

The chain combines TRBV18 with TRBJ2-5; 8 nucleotides agree with TRBD1. V dropped 3 bases and J dropped 5; count of bases not matched to a gene: 5. Germline V gene lookup returns CDR1 KGHSH and CDR2 LQKENI. CDR3 size: 14 residues. As DNA, the CDR3 is TGTGCCAGCTCACCTAGACAGGGGAAGGAGACCCAGTACTTC. This translates into CASSPRQGKETQYF.

The chain recombines TRBV7-8 with TRBJ1-1, with TRBD1 matching over 7 bases. There are 15 residues in the CDR3. CDR1 SGHVS and CDR2 FQNEAQ come from the germline V gene. V shed 5 bases and J 2 bases; nucleotides not matched to a gene: 8. The CDR3 DNA reads TGTGCCAGCAGCAAAAGGGGACAGACTAACACTGAAGCTTTCTTT. Translating it yields CASSKRGQTNTEAFF.

V usage is TRBV28 and J usage is TRBJ1-1; D is unresolved. This CDR3 has 17 amino acids. Germline V gives CDR1 MDHEN, CDR2 SYDVKM. V was cut by 7 bases and J by 2 bases, with 23 bases left in between. The CDR3, as DNA: TGTGCCAGCACCTCATATGGGATTCTAGCAGGAAACACTGAAGCTTTCTTT. Protein: CASTSYGILAGNTEAFF.

The chain couples TRBV29-1 to TRBJ2-3; 12 positions match TRBD2. V dropped 3 bases and J dropped 0; count of bases not matched to a gene: 7. Germline lookup yields CDR1 SQVTM and CDR2 ANQGSEA. The CDR3 covers 17 residues. The CDR3 nucleotides read TGCAGCGTTGACAGTCTAGCGGGGGGGACTAGCACAGATACGCAGTATTTT. Translated: CSVDSLAGGTSTDTQYF.

This clonotype was seen a handful of times. The chain is built from TRBV12-3 or TRBV12-4 and TRBJ2-3; D remains ambiguous. Trimming left V 7 bases short and J 4 bases short, with 15 bases between. This CDR3 comprises 14 residues. The CDR3 DNA reads as TGTGCCAGCACCCTAAACAGTTGGGCAGATACGCAGTATTTT. It codes for CASTLNSWADTQYF.